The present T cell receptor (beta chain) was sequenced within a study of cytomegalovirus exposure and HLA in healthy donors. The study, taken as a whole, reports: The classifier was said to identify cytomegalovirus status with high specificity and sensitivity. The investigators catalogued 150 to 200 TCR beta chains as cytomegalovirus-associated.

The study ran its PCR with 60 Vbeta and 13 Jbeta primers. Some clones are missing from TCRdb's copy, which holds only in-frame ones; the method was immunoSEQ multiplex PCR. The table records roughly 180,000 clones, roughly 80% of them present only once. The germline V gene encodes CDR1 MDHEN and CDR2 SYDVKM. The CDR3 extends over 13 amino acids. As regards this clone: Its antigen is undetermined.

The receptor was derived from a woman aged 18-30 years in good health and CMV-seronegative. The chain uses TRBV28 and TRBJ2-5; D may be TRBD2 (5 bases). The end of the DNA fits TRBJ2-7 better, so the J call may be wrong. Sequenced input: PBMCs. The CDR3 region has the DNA TGTGCCAGCAGTTTAGGGAGCTCCTACGAGCAGTACTTC. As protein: CASSLGSSYEQYF.